This is a list of T cell receptor beta chains from one sample in a study of blood T cell repertoires in COVID-19. The method was immunoSEQ multiplex PCR; TCRdb's version includes in-frame clones alone and lacks a portion of them. The sample holds roughly 230,000 clones, 80% to 85% seen once. The sample comprised peripheral blood. Receptors were obtained from a man aged 45-60 years with active or convalescent COVID-19. The CDR3 runs from the conserved cysteine through the conserved F or W. A D gene is named only where the DNA matches it firmly. Size is stated for part of the rows, as once, few or many counts, or as a class when the clone is expanded.

>TRBV9|.|TRBJ1-4|.|14
TGTGCCAGCAGCGCCCGGGACACCTGGGAAAAACTGTTTTTT
CASSARDTWEKLFF
>TRBV9|.|TRBJ2-7|.|15
TGTGCCAGCAGCGTAGCGGCTGGGGGCCCCTCCGAGCAGTACTTC
CASSVAAGGPSEQYF
>TRBV12-5|TRBD1|TRBJ1-2|.|17
TGTGCTAGTGGTTTGGTCCTGGGACAGGGGGCCGACTATGGCTACACCTTC
CASGLVLGQGADYGYTF
>TRBV27|TRBD1|TRBJ2-6|once|15
TGTGCCAGCAGTGACAGGGGTGCTGGGGCCAACGTCCTGACTTTC
CASSDRGAGANVLTF
>TRBV2|.|TRBJ1-4|once|14
TGTGCCAGCAGTCTATCGAGGACTAATGAAAAACTGTTTTTT
CASSLSRTNEKLFF
>TRBV27|.|TRBJ2-3|.|13
TGTGCCAGCCGGTCTACCCTCTTTGATACGCAGTATTTT
CASRSTLFDTQYF
>TRBV5-1|.|TRBJ2-1|.|14
TGCGCCAGCAGCCTACGGACTGTCTACAATGAGCAGTTCTTC
CASSLRTVYNEQFF
>TRBV7-2|.|TRBJ2-2|once|14
TGTGCCAGCAGCTTAGCACTTCACACCGGGGAGCTGTTTTTT
CASSLALHTGELFF
>TRBV2|.|TRBJ1-2|.|11
TGTGCCAGCAGTTACAAGAATGGCTACACCTTC
CASSYKNGYTF
>TRBV3-1/TRBV3-2|.|TRBJ2-3|.|15
TGTGCCAGCAGCCACTCCGGAACCCCACAGGATACGCAGTATTTT
CASSHSGTPQDTQYF
>TRBV28|TRBD1|TRBJ1-6|once|18
TGTGCCAGCAGTTCTTATAGCCGGGACAGGGGCGCAGATTCACCCCTCCACTTT
CASSSYSRDRGADSPLHF
>TRBV7-2|TRBD1|TRBJ1-1|.|15
TGTGCCAGCAGCTTTCGACAGGGGGCGGACACTGAAGCTTTCTTT
CASSFRQGADTEAFF
>TRBV2|TRBD1|TRBJ1-1|.|16
TGTGCCAGCAGTGCCGGGACAGGGAGGGTCAACACTGAAGCTTTCTTT
CASSAGTGRVNTEAFF
>TRBV5-1|.|TRBJ1-1|.|13
TGCGCCAGCAGGGCAGCGGGGAACACTGAAGCTTTCTTT
CASRAAGNTEAFF
>TRBV7-3|.|TRBJ1-1|.|13
TGTGCCAGCAGCTTGACAGCGAACACTGAAGCTTTCTTT
CASSLTANTEAFF
>TRBV29-1|TRBD1|TRBJ2-7|few|12
TGCAGCGCCAAACAGGGGGCCTACGAGCAGTACTTC
CSAKQGAYEQYF
>TRBV6-1|TRBD1|TRBJ1-4|.|14
TGTGCCAGCAGTGATTCAGGGGGCGAAGAAAAACTGTTTTTT
CASSDSGGEEKLFF
>TRBV7-2|.|TRBJ1-4|few|15
TGTGCCAGCAGCTTAGTAGCGGGGGCGGGTGAAAAACTGTTTTTT
CASSLVAGAGEKLFF
>TRBV12-3/TRBV12-4|.|TRBJ1-1|.|13
TGTGCCAGCAGTTTAGGGTCAGGGTTTGAAGCTTTCTTT
CASSLGSGFEAFF
>TRBV9|TRBD1|TRBJ1-1|.|16
TGTGCCAGCAGCGCCCTCGACAGGGGGTTGAACACTGAAGCTTTCTTT
CASSALDRGLNTEAFF
>TRBV5-6|.|TRBJ1-6|.|18
TGTGCCAGCAGCTTGAGGTTATCCGGAACGAAGCGAGATTCACCCCTCCACTTT
CASSLRLSGTKRDSPLHF
>TRBV9|.|TRBJ2-3|.|15
TGTGCCAGCAGCGTAGTACCTCAGGGCACAGATACGCAGTATTTT
CASSVVPQGTDTQYF
>TRBV5-1|.|TRBJ2-3|.|14
TGCGCCAGCAGCTTGAAACCCGCCGAGGATACGCAGTATTTT
CASSLKPAEDTQYF
>TRBV25-1|.|TRBJ1-6|.|15
TGTGCCAGCAGTGAATTCGACGGGAGTGATTCACCCCTCCACTTT
CASSEFDGSDSPLHF
>TRBV4-2|.|TRBJ1-4|.|16
TGTGCCAGCAGCCAAGATCTCGGGCAGGGTAGCGAAAAACTGTTTTTT
CASSQDLGQGSEKLFF
>TRBV6-2/TRBV6-3|TRBD1|TRBJ1-3|.|17
TGTGCCAGCAGTGGGAGGACCACAGGGGGTCGAGGAAACACCATATATTTT
CASSGRTTGGRGNTIYF
>TRBV7-9|TRBD1|TRBJ1-1|.|15
TGTGCCAGCAGCTCTCGGACAGGGCAGAACACTGAAGCTTTCTTT
CASSSRTGQNTEAFF
>TRBV4-1|.|TRBJ1-1|.|14
TGCGCCAGCAGCGCGGGGGGAAAGAACACTGAAGCTTTCTTT
CASSAGGKNTEAFF
>TRBV6-5|.|TRBJ2-3|.|14
TGTGCCAGCAGTTACAGGGGCTTCACAGATACGCAGTATTTT
CASSYRGFTDTQYF
>TRBV19|TRBD2|TRBJ2-2|.|16
TGTGCCAGTAGCACTATCGGGGGGGCGCACACCGGGGAGCTGTTTTTT
CASSTIGGAHTGELFF
>TRBV27|TRBD1|TRBJ1-2|.|18
TGTGCCAGCAGTTCCGTGGAGAGGGGACAGGGAAGAAACTATGGCTACACCTTC
CASSSVERGQGRNYGYTF
>TRBV19|TRBD2|TRBJ2-1|.|15
TGTGCCAGTAGTGCCCGACTAGCGGGGGGCGATGAGCAGTTCTTC
CASSARLAGGDEQFF
>TRBV25-1|.|TRBJ2-2|.|16
TGTGCCAGCAGTGCTCCACTTCAGGGGACCACCGGGGAGCTGTTTTTT
CASSAPLQGTTGELFF
>TRBV6-7|.|TRBJ1-4|.|14
TGTGCCAGCAGTTACCGTCCCCGTCAGGAAAAACTGTTTTTT
CASSYRPRQEKLFF
>TRBV30|.|TRBJ1-4|few|14
TGTGCCTGGAGCGGGGGGACCCTTAATGAAAAACTGTTTTTT
CAWSGGTLNEKLFF
>TRBV28|.|TRBJ2-7|few|13
TGTGCCAGCAGTACGACACAGGGTCACGAGCAGTACTTC
CASSTTQGHEQYF
>TRBV29-1|.|TRBJ2-6|.|17
TGCAGCGTTTACGGGGTATCCCGCCGCTCTGGGGCCAACGTCCTGACTTTC
CSVYGVSRRSGANVLTF
>TRBV6-2/TRBV6-3|TRBD1|TRBJ2-1|.|13
TGTGCCAGCAGTTCCACAGGGGAGAATGAGCAGTTCTTC
CASSSTGENEQFF
>TRBV5-4|TRBD2|TRBJ2-1|.|16
TGTGCCAGCAGCCTAGTAGGCCAGCGGGGGAACAATGAGCAGTTCTTC
CASSLVGQRGNNEQFF
>TRBV7-9|.|TRBJ2-7|few|13
TGTGCCAGCAGCTTAGGGACTACCTACGAGCAGTACTTC
CASSLGTTYEQYF
>TRBV19|.|TRBJ1-5|.|13
TGTGCCAGTAGTATGGGGGGTGATCAGCCCCAGCATTTT
CASSMGGDQPQHF
>TRBV5-4|TRBD1|TRBJ2-1|.|15
TGTGCCAGCAGCCTCGGGACAGGGGCGTACAATGAGCAGTTCTTC
CASSLGTGAYNEQFF
>TRBV7-3|TRBD1|TRBJ2-1|.|14
TGTGCCAGCAGCTTAGTGAGGGGGCACAATGAGCAGTTCTTC
CASSLVRGHNEQFF
>TRBV5-3|.|TRBJ1-2|.|10
TGTGCCAGAAACAGGGACGGCTACACCTTC
CARNRDGYTF
>TRBV5-1|.|TRBJ1-4|.|15
TGCGCCAGCAGCTTGGAGGGCAGGGATTATGAAAAACTGTTTTTT
CASSLEGRDYEKLFF
>TRBV7-6|TRBD1|TRBJ1-2|.|15
TGTGCCAGCAGCCTGCTCGGACAGGGGAACTATGGCTACACCTTC
CASSLLGQGNYGYTF
>TRBV11-2|.|TRBJ2-7|.|12
TGTGCCAGCAGCTTAACCGGGAGCGAGCAGTACTTC
CASSLTGSEQYF
>TRBV28|TRBD2|TRBJ2-2|few|13
TGTGCCAATTCACGGGGGGATACCGGGGAGCTGTTTTTT
CANSRGDTGELFF
>TRBV5-6|TRBD1|TRBJ1-2|.|19
TGTGCCAGCAGCTTGATCTATCTGAGGGACAGGGGATCGGACTATGGCTACACCTTC
CASSLIYLRDRGSDYGYTF
>TRBV5-1|TRBD1|TRBJ1-3|.|16
TGCGCCAGCAGCTTTTCCGGGACAGACTCTGGAAACACCATATATTTT
CASSFSGTDSGNTIYF
>TRBV4-2|TRBD1|TRBJ1-6|.|16
TGTGCCAGCAGCGGACAGGGGGCAGGGACCCGTTCACCCCTCCACTTT
CASSGQGAGTRSPLHF
>TRBV9|TRBD1|TRBJ2-7|once|14
TGTGCCAGCAGCCCCCGGACAGGGACAGGCGAGCAGTACTTC
CASSPRTGTGEQYF
>TRBV24-1|TRBD1|TRBJ2-5|.|16
TGTGCCACCAGTGATTGGGGACAGGGGCTTGGTTTGGCCCAGTACTTC
CATSDWGQGLGLAQYF